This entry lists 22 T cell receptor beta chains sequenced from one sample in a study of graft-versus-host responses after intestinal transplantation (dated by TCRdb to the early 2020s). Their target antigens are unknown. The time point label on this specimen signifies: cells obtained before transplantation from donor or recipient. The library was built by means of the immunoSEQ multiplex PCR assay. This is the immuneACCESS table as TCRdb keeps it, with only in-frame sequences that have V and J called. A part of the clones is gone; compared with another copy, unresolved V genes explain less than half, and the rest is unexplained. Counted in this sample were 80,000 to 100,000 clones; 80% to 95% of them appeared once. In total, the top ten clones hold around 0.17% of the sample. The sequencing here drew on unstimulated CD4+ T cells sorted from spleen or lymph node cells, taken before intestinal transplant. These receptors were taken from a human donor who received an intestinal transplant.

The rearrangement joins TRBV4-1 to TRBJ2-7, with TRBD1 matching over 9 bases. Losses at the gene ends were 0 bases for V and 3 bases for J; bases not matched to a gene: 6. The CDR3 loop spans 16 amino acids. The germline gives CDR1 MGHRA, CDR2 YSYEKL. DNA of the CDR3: TGCGCCAGCAGCCAAGATTCGGGACAGGGTGTCTACGAGCAGTACTTC. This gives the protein CASSQDSGQGVYEQYF.

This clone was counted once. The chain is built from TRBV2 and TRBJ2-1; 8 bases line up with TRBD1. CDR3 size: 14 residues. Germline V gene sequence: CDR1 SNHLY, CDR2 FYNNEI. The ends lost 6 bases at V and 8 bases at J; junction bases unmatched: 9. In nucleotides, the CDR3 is TGTGCCAGCAGAGAAATACAGGGGGAGGATGAGCAGTTCTTC. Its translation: CASREIQGEDEQFF.

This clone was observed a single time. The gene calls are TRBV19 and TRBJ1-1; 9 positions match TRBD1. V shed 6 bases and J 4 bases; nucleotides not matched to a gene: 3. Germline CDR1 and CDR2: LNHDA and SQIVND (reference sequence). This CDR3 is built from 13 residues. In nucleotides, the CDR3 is TGTGCCAGTAGACGACAGGGGGTCACTGAAGCTTTCTTT. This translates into CASRRQGVTEAFF.

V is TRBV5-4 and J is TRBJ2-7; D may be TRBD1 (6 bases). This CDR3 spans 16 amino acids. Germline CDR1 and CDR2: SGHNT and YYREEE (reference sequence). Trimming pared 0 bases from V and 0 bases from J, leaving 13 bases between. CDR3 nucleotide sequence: TGTGCCAGCAGCTTGGGAGGGGGACGGAGCTCCTACGAGCAGTACTTC. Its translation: CASSLGGGRSSYEQYF.

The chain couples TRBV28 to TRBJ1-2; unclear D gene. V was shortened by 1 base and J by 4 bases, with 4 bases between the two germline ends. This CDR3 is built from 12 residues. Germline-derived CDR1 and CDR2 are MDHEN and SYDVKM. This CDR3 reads CASSLSSYGYTF. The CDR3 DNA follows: TGTGCCAGCAGTTTATCCAGCTATGGCTACACCTTC.

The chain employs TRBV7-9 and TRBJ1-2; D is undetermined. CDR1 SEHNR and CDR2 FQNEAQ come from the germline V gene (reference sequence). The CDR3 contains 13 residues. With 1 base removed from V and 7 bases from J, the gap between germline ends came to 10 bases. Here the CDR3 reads CASSLVLPGGYTF. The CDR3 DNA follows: TGTGCCAGCAGCTTAGTCCTCCCGGGTGGCTACACCTTC.

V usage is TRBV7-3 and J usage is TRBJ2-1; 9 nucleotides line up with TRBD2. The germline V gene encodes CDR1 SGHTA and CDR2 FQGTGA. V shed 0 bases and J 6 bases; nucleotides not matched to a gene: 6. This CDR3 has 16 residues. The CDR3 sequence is CASSLTSGGTGNEQFF. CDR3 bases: TGTGCCAGCAGCTTAACTAGCGGGGGCACGGGCAATGAGCAGTTCTTC.

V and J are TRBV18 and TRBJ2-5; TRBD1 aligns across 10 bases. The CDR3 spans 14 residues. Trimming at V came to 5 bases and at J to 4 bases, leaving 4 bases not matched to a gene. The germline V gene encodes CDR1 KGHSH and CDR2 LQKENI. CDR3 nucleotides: TGTGCCAGCTCATCTCGGACAGGGGGAGAGACCCAGTACTTC. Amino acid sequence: CASSSRTGGETQYF. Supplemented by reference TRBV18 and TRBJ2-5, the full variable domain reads NAGVMQNPRHLVRRRGQEARLRCSPMKGHSHVYWYRQLPEEGLKFMVYLQKENIIDESGMPKERFSAEFPKEGPSILRIQQVVRGDSAAYFCASSSRTGGETQYFGPGTRLLVL.

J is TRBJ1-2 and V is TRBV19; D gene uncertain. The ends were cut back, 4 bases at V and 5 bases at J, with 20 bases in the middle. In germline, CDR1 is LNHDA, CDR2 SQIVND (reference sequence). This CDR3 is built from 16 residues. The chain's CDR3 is CASSTAPRNNGYGYTF. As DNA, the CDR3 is TGTGCCAGTAGTACCGCCCCGCGAAATAACGGTTATGGCTACACCTTC.

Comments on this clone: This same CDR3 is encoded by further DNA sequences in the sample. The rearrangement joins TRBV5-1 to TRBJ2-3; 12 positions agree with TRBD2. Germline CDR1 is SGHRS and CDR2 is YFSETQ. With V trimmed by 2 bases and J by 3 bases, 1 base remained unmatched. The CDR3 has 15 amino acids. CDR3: CASSFGTSGTDTQYF. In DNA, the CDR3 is TGCGCCAGCAGCTTCGGGACTAGCGGGACAGATACGCAGTATTTT.

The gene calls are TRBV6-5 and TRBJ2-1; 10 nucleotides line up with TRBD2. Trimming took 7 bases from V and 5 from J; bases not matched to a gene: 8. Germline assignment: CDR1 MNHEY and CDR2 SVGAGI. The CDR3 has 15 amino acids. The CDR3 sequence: CASTEGLAGDNEQFF. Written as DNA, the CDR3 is TGTGCCAGCACAGAGGGTCTAGCGGGAGACAATGAGCAGTTCTTC.

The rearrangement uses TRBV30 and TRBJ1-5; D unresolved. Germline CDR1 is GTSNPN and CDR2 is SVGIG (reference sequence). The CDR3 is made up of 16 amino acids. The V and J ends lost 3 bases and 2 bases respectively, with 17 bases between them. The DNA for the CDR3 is TGTGCCTGGAGCCTGGCAGGCTATTTCGGCAATCAGCCCCAGCATTTT. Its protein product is CAWSLAGYFGNQPQHF.

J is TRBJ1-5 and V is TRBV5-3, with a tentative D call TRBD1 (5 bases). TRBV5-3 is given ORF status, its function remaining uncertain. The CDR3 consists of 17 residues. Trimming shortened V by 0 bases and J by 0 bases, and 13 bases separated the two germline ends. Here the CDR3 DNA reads TGTGCCAGAAGCTTGGGGTACGACGACAGTAGCAATCAGCCCCAGCATTTT. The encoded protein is CARSLGYDDSSNQPQHF.

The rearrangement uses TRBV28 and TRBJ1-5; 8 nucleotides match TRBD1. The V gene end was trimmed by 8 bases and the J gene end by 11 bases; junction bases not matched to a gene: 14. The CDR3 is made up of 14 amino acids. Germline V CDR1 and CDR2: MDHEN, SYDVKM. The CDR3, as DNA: TGTGCCAGCGCGGGCCGGCAGGGGGCACTTTCCCAGCATTTT. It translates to CASAGRQGALSQHF.

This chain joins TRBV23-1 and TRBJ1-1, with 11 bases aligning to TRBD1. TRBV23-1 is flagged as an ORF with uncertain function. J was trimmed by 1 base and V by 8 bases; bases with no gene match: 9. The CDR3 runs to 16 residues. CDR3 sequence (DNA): TGCGCCAGCTATACCCCCGGACAGGGGGCGAACACTGAAGCTTTCTTT. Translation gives CASYTPGQGANTEAFF.

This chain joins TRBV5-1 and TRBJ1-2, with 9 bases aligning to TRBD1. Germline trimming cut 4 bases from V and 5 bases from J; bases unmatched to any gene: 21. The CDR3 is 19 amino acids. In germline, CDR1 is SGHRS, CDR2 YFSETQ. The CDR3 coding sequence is TGCGCCAGCAGCCTAAGGCCCCAGGGACAGGGCCCTAACAAATATGGCTACACCTTC. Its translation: CASSLRPQGQGPNKYGYTF.

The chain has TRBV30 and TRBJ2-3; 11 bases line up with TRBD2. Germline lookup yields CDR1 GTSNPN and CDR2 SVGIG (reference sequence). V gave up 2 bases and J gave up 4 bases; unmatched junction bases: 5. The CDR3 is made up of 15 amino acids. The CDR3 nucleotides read TGTGCCTGGAGTCTAACTAGCGGGAGTGCAGATACGCAGTATTTT. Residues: CAWSLTSGSADTQYF.

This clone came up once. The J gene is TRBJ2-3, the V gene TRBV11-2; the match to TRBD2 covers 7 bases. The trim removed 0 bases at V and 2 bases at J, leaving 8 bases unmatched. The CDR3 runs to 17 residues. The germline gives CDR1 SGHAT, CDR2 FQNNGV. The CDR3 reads CASSLDGPAGYTDTQYF. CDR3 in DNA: TGTGCCAGCAGCTTAGATGGGCCAGCGGGGTACACAGATACGCAGTATTTT.

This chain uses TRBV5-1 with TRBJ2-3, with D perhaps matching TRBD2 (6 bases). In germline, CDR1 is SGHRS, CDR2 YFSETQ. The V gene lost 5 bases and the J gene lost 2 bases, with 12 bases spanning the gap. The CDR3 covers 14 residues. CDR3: CASRGRGDTDTQYF. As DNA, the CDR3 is TGCGCCAGCAGAGGGCGGGGAGACACAGATACGCAGTATTTT.

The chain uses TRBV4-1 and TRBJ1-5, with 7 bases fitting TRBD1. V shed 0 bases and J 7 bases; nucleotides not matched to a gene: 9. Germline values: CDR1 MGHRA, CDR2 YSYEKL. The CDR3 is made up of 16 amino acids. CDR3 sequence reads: CASSQEEGGLGQPQHF. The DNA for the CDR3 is TGCGCCAGCAGCCAAGAGGAAGGGGGCTTAGGGCAGCCCCAGCATTTT.

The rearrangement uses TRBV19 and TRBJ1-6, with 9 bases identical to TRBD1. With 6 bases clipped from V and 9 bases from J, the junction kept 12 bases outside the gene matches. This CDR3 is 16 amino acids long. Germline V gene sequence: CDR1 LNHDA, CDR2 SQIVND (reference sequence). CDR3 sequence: CASRARTGDGGSPLHF. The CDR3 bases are TGTGCCAGTAGGGCCAGGACAGGGGACGGAGGTTCACCCCTCCACTTT.

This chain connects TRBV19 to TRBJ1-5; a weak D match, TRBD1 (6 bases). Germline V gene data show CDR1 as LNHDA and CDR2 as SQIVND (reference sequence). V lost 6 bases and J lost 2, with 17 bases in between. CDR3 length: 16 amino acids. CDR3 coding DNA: TGTGCCAGTAGCCATGGCGCGGGGGCCGGCAATCAGCCCCAGCATTTT. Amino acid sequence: CASSHGAGAGNQPQHF.